This passage covers 5 T cell receptor beta chains from one sample sequenced in a study of somatic mutations in cytotoxic T cells in rheumatoid arthritis. Profiled with immunoSEQ multiplex PCR; TCRdb holds only in-frame clones, not every one. This repertoire shows about 17,000 clones, about 68% found once; its top ten account for roughly 5.3%. The sequencing sample was made of CD8+ T cells sorted from blood. These receptors were obtained from a man aged 60-69 years in good health.

A few counts support this clone. This chain joins TRBV27 and TRBJ1-2; the D gene is possibly TRBD1 (5 bases). The CDR3 runs 16 residues. Germline V gene lookup returns CDR1 MNHEY and CDR2 SMNVEV (reference sequence). Trimming cost V 5 bases and J 3 bases, with 19 bases left between them. CDR3 coding DNA: TGTGCCAGCAGTAGGGCTCAGGGTAATCGCGACTATGGCTACACCTTC. It codes for CASSRAQGNRDYGYTF.

The chain carries TRBV10-3 and TRBJ2-7; a weak D match, TRBD1 (6 bases). CDR1 and CDR2 (germline): ENHRY, SYGVKD. The CDR3 is 17 amino acids. The ends were cut back, 7 bases at V and 5 bases at J, with 27 bases in the middle. The CDR3: CAIKTNKTTEWGHEQYF. Written as DNA, the CDR3 is TGTGCCATCAAAACGAACAAGACTACCGAATGGGGGCACGAGCAGTACTTC.

The chain combines TRBV2 with TRBJ1-1, with D possibly matching TRBD1 (5 bases). The CDR3 runs 14 residues. V was shortened by 6 bases and J by 3 bases, with 14 bases between the two germline ends. CDR1 is SNHLY and CDR2 is FYNNEI in the germline V gene. CDR3 DNA sequence: TGTGCCAGCAGATCTTGGGGGGGGGACACTGAAGCTTTCTTT. Translating it yields CASRSWGGDTEAFF.

The V gene is TRBV5-1, the J gene TRBJ2-3; tentative D call: TRBD2 (6 bases). The V and J ends lost 4 bases and 4 bases respectively, with 16 bases between them. This CDR3 spans 15 amino acids. Germline assignment: CDR1 SGHRS and CDR2 YFSETQ. The CDR3 spells CASSLWRGVADTQYF. CDR3 DNA sequence: TGCGCCAGCAGCCTATGGCGGGGTGTTGCAGATACGCAGTATTTT.

V is TRBV27 and J is TRBJ1-1; the D is unclear. The germline gives CDR1 MNHEY, CDR2 SMNVEV (reference sequence). V lost 4 bases and J 5 bases, leaving 11 bases between the germline ends. CDR3 size: 13 residues. The CDR3 nucleotides are TGTGCCAGCAGTTACAATCGACTAACTGAAGCTTTCTTT. Its protein product is CASSYNRLTEAFF.